The T cell receptor beta chain described here comes from a study of cytomegalovirus exposure and HLA in healthy donors listed by TCRdb under 2017. Context from the whole study: According to an earlier analysis of several hundred of the donors, about 190 million T cells yielded roughly 100 million unique TCR beta sequences and approximately 300 Gb of sequence data. An early release covering approximately 600 HLA-typed donors comprised approximately 300 gigabases of sequencing data and 85 million or so unique TCR sequences. Of the approximately 400 genotyped donors, about 84% fell in the genetic ancestry cluster associated with self-reported Caucasian donors. The study aimed to test whether cataloging public T cell receptors could reveal signatures of past pathogen exposure. The study used immunosequencing to profile the T cell repertoires of approximately 650 subjects and linked those repertoires to cytomegalovirus serostatus. Besides the first cohort of roughly 660 subjects, a separate validation cohort made up of roughly 130 different subjects was used. The study combined high-throughput TCR immunosequencing, statistical association of individual TCRs with disease status, and machine learning to predict cytomegalovirus infection status. A later analysis re-examined previously published TCR beta repertoires from over 500 donors and added high-resolution HLA genotyping to investigate patterns of TCR occurrence. Rather than using new phenotypic data, the later analysis identified candidate immune exposures from TCR beta sequences and from how often those sequences occurred across donors. In an earlier analysis of more than 550 of the donors, high-throughput TCR beta sequencing was used to judge whether each TCR beta V gene segment behaved as functional or pseudogenic. Donor age, sex, ethnicity and CMV serostatus were compiled together with the repertoire data. A later genetic analysis took genome-wide SNP genotypes for 398 of the 666 donors and used that subset as a discovery cohort. Every discovery cohort repertoire had been produced on one sequencing platform. HLA typing included class I and class II loci at four-digit resolution. The number of donors typed differed by locus, with 629-630 for A, B, C, DRB1 and DQB1, 522 for DQA1, some 570 for DPA1, and around 430 for DPB1. About five DR-DQ haplotypes were handled as single units for association and clustering because linkage in the cohort was strong. On average, around 240,000 unique TCR beta nucleotide sequences were sequenced per donor among a few hundred genotyped donors of the cohort, with roughly 20% of those sequences being non-productive.

Libraries were prepared through the immunoSEQ multiplex PCR assay. For the multiplex PCR, a mixture combining 60 forward primers for TCR Vbeta segments and 13 reverse primers for TCR Jbeta segments was used. A multiplex PCR assay on genomic DNA amplified the CDR3 region of rearranged TCR beta genes. On the Illumina HiSeq System, the amplified TCR beta libraries were sequenced as 87-base-pair reads. Per the authors' processing: Across the roughly 640 repertoires, a later analysis counted around 80 million unique TCR beta chains, about 10 million of which were shared by at least two donors. A nearest-neighbor algorithm error-corrected the raw reads and collapsed the reads into unique sequences, merging closely related sequences to remove PCR and sequencing errors. V, D and J gene segments were assigned by aligning CDR3 sequences to IMGT reference sequences. For a sequence to be retained, at least a six-nucleotide match to both a V gene segment and a J gene segment was required. Rearrangements were classified as productive when the CDR3 lacked stop codons and remained in frame with V and J, and all other rearrangements were classified as non-productive. CDR3 was defined according to IMGT convention as the region running from the second conserved V-encoded cysteine to the conserved J-encoded phenylalanine. The earlier analysis of fewer than 750 of the donors excluded sequences that lacked an unambiguous match to a single V gene segment. An earlier analysis of approximately 590 of the donors called V segments functional above 56.7% productive rearrangements and segregating when the between-donor standard deviation exceeded 5%. A statistical classification framework was built for diagnosing cytomegalovirus status from the catalog of TCR beta chain sequences. V and J gene assignment, in a later analysis, came from comparing TCR nucleotide sequences with IMGT/GENE-DB human TR gene sequences. Using the TCRdist pipeline, a later analysis assigned CDR3 sequences along with most-parsimonious VDJ recombination scenarios. In a later analysis, every TCR beta chain was defined by the combination of its CDR3 amino acid sequence and its V-gene family, and reads without a unique V-gene family were dropped. In a later analysis, 450 to 600 highly shared, low-generation-probability nucleotide sequences were removed to address suspected cross-contamination and a sequencing artifact. In a later analysis, a clonal expansion index was calculated for each public chain from normalized within-repertoire ranks of inferred template counts. Generation probabilities in a later analysis came from a VDJ recombination model fitted to out-of-frame rearrangements, and those results were checked against IGoR. In a later analysis, TCR-TCR, TCR-HLA and TCR-CMV co-occurrence was scored with hypergeometric tests, and a repertoire-size bias correction was applied to TCR pairs. In a later analysis, false discovery rates were estimated by permuting HLA or CMV assignments 20 times. In a later analysis, co-occurring TCRs were grouped using DBSCAN, with TCRdist sequence similarity added in when clustering inside HLA-allele-positive subsets. For co-occurrence clustering, repertoires with fewer than 30,000 or more than 120,000 public chains were excluded, along with five repertoires with anomalous nucleotide sharing. Here the immuneACCESS table is served through TCRdb, limited to in-frame sequences with V and J called. Missing clones are a known gap in these copies; in checked studies unresolved V genes cover under half, and the rest lacks a known reason. That table furnishes V, J and clone size, whereas the DNA furnished D and trimming. The sample table contains 180,000 or so clones; only one count was recorded for about 86% of them. The ten largest clones take up roughly 0.32% of the sample.

The cohort was made up of 500 to 800 healthy bone marrow donors. Cohort members were all nominally healthy when sampled, although unrecorded immune exposures were likely present. The donor was CMV seronegative and belonged to the group of over 300 seronegative cohort members. A peripheral blood sample was provided by each donor, and peripheral blood mononuclear cells were used for TCR beta sequencing. Genomic DNA extraction from the blood cell samples was performed with the Qiagen DNeasy Blood Extraction Kit. A note on this clone: This receptor's antigen is unknown. Base qualities are not at hand, and no much larger clone is one base apart.

Broader findings and caveats from the paper: Presence/absence analyses assumed roughly uniform sequencing depth across donors, an assumption that may not hold. Strong co-occurrence of HLA alleles, especially DR and DQ, made assigning TCR associations to individual alleles difficult. Because counts were too low, fewer than 20 rarely observed V segments, including chromosome 9 orphons, were excluded from the earlier analysis of some 590 of the donors. In a later analysis, more than 15,000 TCR beta sequences were associated with specific HLA alleles at a false discovery rate of 0.05. The sequencing pipeline was judged likely to have produced a cluster of highly shared sequence variants as a technical artifact. The classifier was reported to diagnose cytomegalovirus status with high specificity and sensitivity in both the original and validation cohorts. A few of the identified cytomegalovirus-associated TCR beta chains were confirmed in vitro to be specific for cytomegalovirus antigens. Because HLA typing was unavailable for some donors at each locus, only the typed subset was used in association tests. Linkage disequilibrium might explain the correlated functional status among segregating V segments, but an unknown experimental factor could not be excluded. In a later genetic analysis, fewer N-insertions in productive TCRs were reported among donors in an Asian-associated ancestry cluster than the approximately 630-donor mean. Most CMV-associated TCR beta chains appeared to be HLA-restricted in a later analysis, and the HLA associations seemed to be driven largely by CMV exposure. A further reported finding was that TCR beta sequences accurately predicted the HLA-A and HLA-B alleles for most subjects in the first cohort. According to the authors, the approach could potentially be generalized to other disease states and immunological phenotypes. This cohort had only TCR beta chains sequenced, and the lack of alpha or paired-chain data limited which features could be detected. V-gene and J-gene trimming of TCR beta chains was associated with a missense DCLRE1C variant in a later genetic analysis, and the association was replicated in an independent cohort. The study listed around 160 TCR beta chains as associated with cytomegalovirus. Several of the top co-occurrence clusters appeared to be linked to parvovirus B19, influenza, CMV and Epstein-Barr virus, according to a later analysis. In a later analysis, HLA-associated TCR beta chains showed more clonal expansion and lower generation probabilities than non-associated chains that were equally common. An earlier analysis of around 600 of the donors showed that most TCR beta V segments appeared in productive rearrangements either about 90% or about 30% of the time, which broadly matched IMGT annotations. The 87-base-pair reads could not distinguish some IMGT-functional V segments, including TRBV6-2 and TRBV6-3, so those segments were excluded. While some public TCRs were present in many individuals, most TCR sequences turned up only very rarely across donors. A later analysis found that TCR association rates varied across HLA loci, with DRB1 alleles showing the most associated TCRs and HLA-C alleles the fewest. The only immune exposure information available for the cohort was CMV serostatus.

The CDR3 has 15 amino acids, counting the end cysteine and phenylalanine. Of all the DNA, just the CDR3 is kept, 45 bases in frame from base 1. Taken from the germline V gene (reference sequence), the CDR1 and CDR2 loops are SGHNT and YYREEE. The germline V and J ends show losses of 4 bases and 7 bases respectively, and no gene match explains 11 bases of the junction. The sequenced sample consisted of PBMCs. The rearrangement combines TRBV5-4 with TRBJ2-7; TRBD1 agrees with 10 junctional bases. This clonotype was sampled from a woman in her 30s in good health and CMV-seronegative. In nucleotide form, the sequence is TGTGCCAGCAGCAACACCGGGACAGGGGCTAAAGAGCAGTACTTC. Translation gives CASSNTGTGAKEQYF.